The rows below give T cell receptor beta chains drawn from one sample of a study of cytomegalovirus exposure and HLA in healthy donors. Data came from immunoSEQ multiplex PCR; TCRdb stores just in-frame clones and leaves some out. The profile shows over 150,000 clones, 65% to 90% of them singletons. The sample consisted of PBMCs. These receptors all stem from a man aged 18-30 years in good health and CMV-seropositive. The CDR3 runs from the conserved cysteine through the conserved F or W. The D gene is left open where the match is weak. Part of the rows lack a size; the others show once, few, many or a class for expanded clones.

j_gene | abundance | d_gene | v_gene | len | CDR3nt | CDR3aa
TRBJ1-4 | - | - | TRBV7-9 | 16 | TGTGCCAGCAGCTCCCTCGTGGCAAAAGCTAATGAAAAACTGTTTTTT | CASSSLVAKANEKLFF
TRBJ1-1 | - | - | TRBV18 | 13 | TGTGCCAGCTCATTAGACAGCTACACTGAAGCTTTCTTT | CASSLDSYTEAFF
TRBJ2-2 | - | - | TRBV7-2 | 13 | TGTGCCAGCAGCCGCGAGGTGACCGGGGAGCTGTTTTTT | CASSREVTGELFF
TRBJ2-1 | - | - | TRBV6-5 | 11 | TGTGCCAGCAGTTACGGGCAGGGTCAGTTCTTC | CASSYGQGQFF
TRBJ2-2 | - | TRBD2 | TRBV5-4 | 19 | TGTGCCAGCAGCCGAGAACTACGGACTAGCGGGGCCTACACCGGGGAGCTGTTTTTT | CASSRELRTSGAYTGELFF
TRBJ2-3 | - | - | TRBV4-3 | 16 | TGCGCCAGCAGCCAAGACCAGAGGGGGTACACAGATACGCAGTATTTT | CASSQDQRGYTDTQYF
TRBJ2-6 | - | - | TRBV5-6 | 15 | TGTGCCAGCAGCCGCAGGGGTTCTGGGGCCAACGTCCTGACTTTC | CASSRRGSGANVLTF
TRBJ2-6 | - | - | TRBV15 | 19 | TGTGCCACCAGCAGAGATCCCGCAGGCCGCCCACTTGAGGCCAACGTCCTGACTTTC | CATSRDPAGRPLEANVLTF
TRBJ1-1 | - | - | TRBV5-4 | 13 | TGTGCCAGCAGCTTGGATCTAAGTTCTGAAGCTTTCTTT | CASSLDLSSEAFF
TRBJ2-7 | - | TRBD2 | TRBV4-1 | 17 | TGCGCCAGCAGCCAAGGCGGTAGCGGGAGCCCCCTGTACGAGCAGTACTTC | CASSQGGSGSPLYEQYF
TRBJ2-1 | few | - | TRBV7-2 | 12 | TGTGCCAGCAGCGCTCGGGTGAATGAGCAGTTCTTC | CASSARVNEQFF
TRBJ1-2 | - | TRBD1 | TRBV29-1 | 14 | TGCAGCGTTCCTGAGGGACAGGCCGCTTATGGCTACACCTTC | CSVPEGQAAYGYTF
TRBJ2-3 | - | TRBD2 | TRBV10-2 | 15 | TGCGCCAGCAGTGAGTCTGCGGGGGGGGCAGATACGCAGTATTTT | CASSESAGGADTQYF
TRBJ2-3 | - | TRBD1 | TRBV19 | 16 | TGTGCCAGTAGTATAGCCCCGGACAGGGGGATAGATACGCAGTATTTT | CASSIAPDRGIDTQYF
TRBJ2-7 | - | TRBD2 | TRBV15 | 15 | TGTGCCACCAGCAAAGCGGGACCGCCAGCGGACGAGCAGTACTTC | CATSKAGPPADEQYF
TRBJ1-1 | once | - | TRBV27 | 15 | TGTGCCAGCAGTTTATCGACTCAAAGGAACACTGAAGCTTTCTTT | CASSLSTQRNTEAFF
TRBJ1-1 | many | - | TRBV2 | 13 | TGTGCCAGCAGGGATTGGGCGAACACTGAAGCTTTCTTT | CASRDWANTEAFF
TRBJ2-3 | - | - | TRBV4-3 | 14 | TGCGCCAGCAGCGCCGGGACGACTCAGGGGACGCAGTATTTT | CASSAGTTQGTQYF
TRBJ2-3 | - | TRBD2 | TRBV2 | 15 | TGTGCCAGCAGTGAGCTAGCGGGAAGCACAGATACGCAGTATTTT | CASSELAGSTDTQYF
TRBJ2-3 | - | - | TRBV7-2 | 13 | TGTGCCAGCAGCTTAGGAGGGTCAGATACGCAGTATTTT | CASSLGGSDTQYF
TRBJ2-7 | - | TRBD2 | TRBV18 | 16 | TGTGCCAGCTCCCTCACTAGCGGGAGGGGCTCCTACGAGCAGTACTTC | CASSLTSGRGSYEQYF
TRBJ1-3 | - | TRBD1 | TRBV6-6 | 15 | TGTGCCAGCAGTCCGGGACAGCTCTCTGGAAACACCATATATTTT | CASSPGQLSGNTIYF
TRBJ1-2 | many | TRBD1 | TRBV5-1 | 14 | TGCGCCAGCAGCTTGGGACAGGGGACCTATGGCTACACCTTC | CASSLGQGTYGYTF
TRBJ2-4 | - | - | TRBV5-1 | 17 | TGCGCCAGCAGCTTGTCCCAGGCGACCTTAGCCAAAAACATTCAGTACTTC | CASSLSQATLAKNIQYF
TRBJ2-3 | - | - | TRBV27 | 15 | TGTGCCAGCAGCCAAGCCCTGGTGAACACAGATACGCAGTATTTT | CASSQALVNTDTQYF
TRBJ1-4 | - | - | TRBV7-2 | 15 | TGTGCCAGCAGCTTACCTACCGATGATAATGAAAAACTGTTTTTT | CASSLPTDDNEKLFF
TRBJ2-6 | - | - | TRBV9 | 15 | TGTGCCAGCAGCGCTGGAGGTTCTGGGGCCAACGTCCTGACTTTC | CASSAGGSGANVLTF
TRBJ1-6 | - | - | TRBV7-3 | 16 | TGTGCCAGCAGCTTATCATCCAGGACTTATAATTCACCCCTCCACTTT | CASSLSSRTYNSPLHF
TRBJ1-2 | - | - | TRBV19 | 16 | TGTGCCAGTATCCCAGGCTCGGTTCGGGACAAATATGGCTACACCTTC | CASIPGSVRDKYGYTF
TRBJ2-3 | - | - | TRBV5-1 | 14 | TGCGCCAGCAGCTTGTTCCAGGGTGAGGATACGCAGTATTTT | CASSLFQGEDTQYF
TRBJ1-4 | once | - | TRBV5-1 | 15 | TGCGCCAGCAGCTTGGCCGCGGGCCCTAATGAAAAACTGTTTTTT | CASSLAAGPNEKLFF
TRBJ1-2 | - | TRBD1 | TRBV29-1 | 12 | TGCAGCGTCCTTGACAGGGGCGGTGGCTACACCTTC | CSVLDRGGGYTF
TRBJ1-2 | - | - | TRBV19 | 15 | TGTGCCAGTAGTATTGAAGAGACAGGATTCCGGGGCTACACCTTC | CASSIEETGFRGYTF
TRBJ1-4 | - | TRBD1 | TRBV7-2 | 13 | TGTGCCAGCAGAATGTTACAGGGGGGAAAACTGTTTTTT | CASRMLQGGKLFF
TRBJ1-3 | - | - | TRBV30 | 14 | TGTGCCTGGAGTGTGCGGACTCTCATAAACACCATATATTTT | CAWSVRTLINTIYF
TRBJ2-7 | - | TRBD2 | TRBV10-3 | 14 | TGTGCCATCAGTGAAGCGGGAGTCGGGTACGAGCAGTACTTC | CAISEAGVGYEQYF
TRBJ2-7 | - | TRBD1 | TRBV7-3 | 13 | TGTGCCAGCAGCCGACAGGGGGCCCAAGAGCAGTACTTC | CASSRQGAQEQYF
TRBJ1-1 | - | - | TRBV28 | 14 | TGTGCCAGCAGAACGACAGGTCGGAACACTGAAGCTTTCTTT | CASRTTGRNTEAFF
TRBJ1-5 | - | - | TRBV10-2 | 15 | TGCGCCAGCGGACTCAGGGGCACGGGCAATCAGCCCCAGCATTTT | CASGLRGTGNQPQHF
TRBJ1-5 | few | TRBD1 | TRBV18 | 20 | TGTGCCAGCTCACTGACAACCGGGACAGGCCACTACTCAAGCAATCAGCCCCAGCATTTT | CASSLTTGTGHYSSNQPQHF
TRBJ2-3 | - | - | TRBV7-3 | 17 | TGTGCCAGCAGCTTAAGGTCAGGGCGGGGATTCACAGATACGCAGTATTTT | CASSLRSGRGFTDTQYF
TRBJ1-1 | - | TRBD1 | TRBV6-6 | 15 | TGTGCCAGCAGTCCCTTTCTCAGGGGGTCCGCTGAAGCTTTCTTT | CASSPFLRGSAEAFF
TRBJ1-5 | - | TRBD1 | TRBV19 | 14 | TGTGCCAGTAGTACACGACAGGGGCCTCAGCCCCAGCATTTT | CASSTRQGPQPQHF
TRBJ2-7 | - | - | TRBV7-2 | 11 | TGTGCCAGCAGCTTAGCCTCAGGGCAGTACTTC | CASSLASGQYF
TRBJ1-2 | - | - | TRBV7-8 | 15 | TGTGCCAGCAGACCTGGGACTCCCTTAGGGTATGGCTACACCTTC | CASRPGTPLGYGYTF
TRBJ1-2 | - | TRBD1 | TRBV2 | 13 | TGTGCCAGCAGTGAAGGGGACAGCTGGGGCTACACCTTC | CASSEGDSWGYTF
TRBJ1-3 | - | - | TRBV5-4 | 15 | TGTGCCAGCAGCTTCCGGGGAGGGACTGGAAACACCATATATTTT | CASSFRGGTGNTIYF
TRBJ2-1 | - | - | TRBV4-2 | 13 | TGTGCCAGCAGCCAAGATCCTCCCATCGGGCAGTTCTTC | CASSQDPPIGQFF
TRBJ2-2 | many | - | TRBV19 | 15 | TGTGCCAGTAGCCTGGGACTGGTGAACACCGGGGAGCTGTTTTTT | CASSLGLVNTGELFF
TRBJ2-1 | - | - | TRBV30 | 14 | TGTGCCTGGAGATGGGAGAGTTCCTACAATGAGCAGTTCTTC | CAWRWESSYNEQFF
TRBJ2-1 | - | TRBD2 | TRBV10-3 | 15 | TGTGCCATCAGCCCTCTAAGTGGACTAGCAGCTGAGCAGTTCTTC | CAISPLSGLAAEQFF
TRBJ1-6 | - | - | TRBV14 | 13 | TGTGCCAGCAGCCAAGGGTCGGGTTCACCCCTCCACTTT | CASSQGSGSPLHF
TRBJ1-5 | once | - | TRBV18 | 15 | TGTGCCAGCTCACCACGCAGGGAGGGCAATCAGCCCCAGCATTTT | CASSPRREGNQPQHF
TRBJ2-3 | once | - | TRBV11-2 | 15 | TGTGCCAGCAGCCCCCACAGGGTTGGCACAGATACGCAGTATTTT | CASSPHRVGTDTQYF
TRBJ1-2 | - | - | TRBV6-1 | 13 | TGTGCCAGCAGTGAAGAGACTTCCTATGGCTACACCTTC | CASSEETSYGYTF
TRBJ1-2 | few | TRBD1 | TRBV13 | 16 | TGTGCCAGCAGCTCCGTCCCGGGACAGGGGGACTATGGCTACACCTTC | CASSSVPGQGDYGYTF
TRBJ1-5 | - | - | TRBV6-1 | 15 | TGTGCCAGCAGTGAATCAGGGGCCGGCAATCAGCCCCAGCATTTT | CASSESGAGNQPQHF
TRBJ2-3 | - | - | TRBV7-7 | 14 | TGTGCCAGCAGTTTCTCCGGGGGCACAGATACGCAGTATTTT | CASSFSGGTDTQYF
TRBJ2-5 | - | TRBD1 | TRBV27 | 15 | TGTGCCAGCAGTGCCGAGGGGGCCACACAAGAGACCCAGTACTTC | CASSAEGATQETQYF